Following are 12 T cell receptor beta chains from one sample sequenced in a study of blood T cell repertoires in COVID-19. This table comes from immunoSEQ multiplex PCR, and its TCRdb copy is limited to in-frame clones, with some not included. This table has 20,000 to 25,000 clones, about 90% appearing once. Source material: peripheral blood. These receptors were taken from a human donor in a cohort sampled during active COVID-19.

This chain links TRBV9 with TRBJ2-5; D is unresolved. Germline V CDR1 and CDR2: SGDLS, YYNGEE. V was cut by 0 bases and J by 1 base, with 7 bases left in between. The CDR3 is made up of 14 amino acids. This chain's CDR3 is CASSVGGTQETQYF. CDR3 nucleotide sequence: TGTGCCAGCAGCGTAGGAGGCACCCAAGAGACCCAGTACTTC.

The J gene is TRBJ2-1, the V gene TRBV7-2; D possibly corresponds to TRBD2 (5 bases). Germline loops: CDR1 SGHTA, CDR2 FQGNSA. Trimming took 1 base from V and 6 from J, leaving 19 bases between them. The CDR3 contains 17 residues. CDR3 sequence (DNA): TGTGCCAGCAGCTTAGGGGGTGGGCTAGCCCCCGTCAATGAGCAGTTCTTC. Amino acid sequence: CASSLGGGLAPVNEQFF.

V and J are TRBV4-1 and TRBJ2-4; 10 bases map to TRBD2. The CDR3 length is 18 residues. V trimming: 1 base; J trimming: 5 bases; junction bases outside the gene matches: 11. Germline CDR1 and CDR2: MGHRA and YSYEKL. The CDR3 loop is CASSQAPSTSGVENIQYF. In nucleotides, the CDR3 is TGCGCCAGCAGCCAAGCGCCCTCCACTAGCGGGGTCGAAAACATTCAGTACTTC.

This chain links TRBV5-1 with TRBJ1-1, with a tentative D call TRBD1 (6 bases). V lost 2 bases and J 1 base, leaving 12 bases between the germline ends. The CDR3 runs to 15 residues. In germline, CDR1 is SGHRS, CDR2 YFSETQ. CDR3 coding DNA: TGCGCCAGCAGCTTTGACAGGATCGAGAACACTGAAGCTTTCTTT. This gives the protein CASSFDRIENTEAFF.

This chain uses TRBV30 with TRBJ1-2, with D perhaps TRBD1 (6 bases). Germline V gene sequence: CDR1 GTSNPN, CDR2 SVGIG (reference sequence). The CDR3 is 13 amino acids. The V and J ends lost 1 base and 5 bases respectively, with 11 bases between them. The CDR3 region is CAWSGQVGYGYTF. CDR3 sequence (DNA): TGTGCCTGGAGTGGACAGGTGGGGTATGGCTACACCTTC.

The chain carries TRBV3-1 (or the pseudogene TRBV3-2) and TRBJ1-5, with D unclear. Trimming stripped 0 bases from V and 4 bases from J, with 7 bases between. From germline, CDR1 is LGHDT and CDR2 YNNKEL (reference sequence). There are 14 residues in the CDR3. CDR3: CASSQDLSNQPQHF. The CDR3 DNA is TGTGCCAGCAGCCAAGATCTTAGTAATCAGCCCCAGCATTTT.

The chain employs TRBV3-1 (or the pseudogene TRBV3-2) and TRBJ1-5, with D unresolved. The CDR3 has 13 residues. CDR1 and CDR2 (germline): LGHDT, YNNKEL (reference sequence). Trimming took 1 base from V and 5 from J, leaving 6 bases between them. CDR3 in amino acids: CASSQGQYQPQHF. CDR3 DNA sequence: TGTGCCAGCAGCCAAGGGCAGTATCAGCCCCAGCATTTT.

This rearrangement joins TRBV3-1 (or the pseudogene TRBV3-2) to TRBJ1-2, with 8 bases aligning to TRBD1. This CDR3 is built from 17 residues. CDR1 and CDR2 (germline): LGHDT, YNNKEL (reference sequence). V gave up 1 base and J gave up 2 bases; unmatched junction bases: 9. CDR3 loop: CASSQVYGQGRNYGYTF. The CDR3 nucleotides read TGTGCCAGCAGCCAAGTTTATGGACAGGGTAGGAACTATGGCTACACCTTC.

The gene calls are TRBV5-4 and TRBJ1-2; 7 nucleotides match TRBD1. CDR1 and CDR2 from the germline V gene are SGHNT and YYREEE (reference sequence). The trim removed 4 bases at V and 7 bases at J, leaving 13 bases unmatched. The CDR3 runs 15 residues. The CDR3 sequence: CASSTDLTGPIGYTF. CDR3 sequence (DNA): TGTGCCAGCAGCACGGATCTGACAGGGCCCATTGGCTACACCTTC.

The V and J genes are TRBV15 and TRBJ2-3; tentative D call: TRBD2 (7 bases). Trimming cost V 1 base and J 6 bases, with 11 bases left between them. The CDR3 is 14 amino acids. Germline lookup yields CDR1 LNHNV and CDR2 YYDKDF (reference sequence). In DNA, the CDR3 is TGTGCCACCAGCAGAGTACGGGGGGCCGATACGCAGTATTTT. Amino acid sequence: CATSRVRGADTQYF.

The chain has TRBV6-2 or TRBV6-3 and TRBJ2-1; 8 bases line up with TRBD2. Germline CDR1 MNHEY, CDR2 SVGEGT. This CDR3 is 14 amino acids long. The trim removed 0 bases at V and 8 bases at J, leaving 3 bases unmatched. DNA for the CDR3: TGTGCCAGCAGTTACTCGATGCGGGGGGATGAGCAGTTCTTC. Protein product: CASSYSMRGDEQFF.

The J gene is TRBJ2-7, the V gene TRBV11-3; 7 bases agree with TRBD1. This CDR3 comprises 15 residues. Germline assignment: CDR1 SGHNT and CDR2 YENEEA. Trimming cost V 4 bases and J 2 bases; bases outside gene matches: 8. CDR3 sequence: CASSSGDQGAYEQYV. The CDR3 bases are TGTGCCAGCAGCTCAGGAGACCAGGGGGCCTACGAGCAGTACGTC.